This T cell receptor beta chain was sequenced in a study of regulatory T cells in long-lasting Graves disease. Study as a whole: For a period under 3 months, newly diagnosed Graves' patients had taken antithyroid drugs.

The time point was: newly diagnosed GD, antithyroid drugs for less than 3 months. The TCR library was prepared using RNA isolated from PBMCs. Germline V gene sequence: CDR1 SEHNR, CDR2 FQNEAQ (reference sequence). Trimming shortened V by 5 bases and J by 7 bases, and 9 bases separated the two germline ends. The CDR3 runs 12 residues. Both iRepertoire HTBI primers and Arm-PCR of CDR3 regions were used to build the TCR beta libraries. TCRdb analysed the multiplex PCR reads with MiXCR anew, one entry per CDR3 protein. Of fewer than 650,000 distinct CDR3 sequences in the sample, around 17% were seen once. The data were also submitted as part of a second study, on T cells in Graves' hyperthyroidism and ophthalmopathy. That study reports: The study used the HTBI primer set for a first-round RT-PCR of the TCR CDR3. Onset of ophthalmopathy came a median roughly 6.9 months after the model predicted it.

The sequence was obtained from a woman aged 25-40 years with Graves disease. The rearrangement joins TRBV7-9 to TRBJ1-5; D remains unclear. The sequencing used peripheral blood mononuclear cells (PBMCs), collected at new diagnosis, from a patient treated with antithyroid drugs. The CDR3: CASSRTEQPQHF. CDR3 coding DNA: TGTGCCAGCAGCCGGACGGAGCAGCCCCAGCATTTT.